This T cell receptor (beta chain) was documented in a study of blood T cell repertoires in COVID-19. Repertoires were generated with immunoSEQ multiplex PCR, while TCRdb's copy carries only in-frame clones and drops some. The top ten clones hold 1% of a sample with under 400,000 clones, more than 70% of them seen once. Individuals drawn from approximately 26 US areas were about 18 to 89 years old. Cohorts were based on clinical histories the participants reported. Looked up from germline, CDR1 is SGHRS and CDR2 is YFSETQ. The CDR3 consists of 13 residues. V was shortened by 3 bases and J by 0 bases, with 6 bases between the two germline ends.

Sequencing was performed on PBMCs or T cells enriched from blood (not recorded which). The chain carries TRBV5-1 and TRBJ1-1, with D hard to call. The source is a woman in her twenties or thirties who had been exposed to COVID-19. CDR3 region: CASSSTVNTEAFF. For the CDR3, the DNA is TGCGCCAGCAGCTCAACAGTGAACACTGAAGCTTTCTTT.